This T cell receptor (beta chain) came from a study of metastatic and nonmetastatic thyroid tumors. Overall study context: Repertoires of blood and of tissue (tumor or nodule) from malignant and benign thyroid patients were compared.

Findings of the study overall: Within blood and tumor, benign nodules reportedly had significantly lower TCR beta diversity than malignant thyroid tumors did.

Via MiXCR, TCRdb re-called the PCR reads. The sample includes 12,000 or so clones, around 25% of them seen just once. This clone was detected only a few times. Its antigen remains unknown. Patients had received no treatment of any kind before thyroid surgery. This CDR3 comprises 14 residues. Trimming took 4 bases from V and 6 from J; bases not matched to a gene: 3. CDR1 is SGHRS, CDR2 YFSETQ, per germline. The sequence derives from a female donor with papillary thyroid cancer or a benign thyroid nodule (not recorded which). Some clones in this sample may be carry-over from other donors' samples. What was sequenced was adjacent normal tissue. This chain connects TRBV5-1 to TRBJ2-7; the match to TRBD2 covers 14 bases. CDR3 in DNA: TGCGCCAGCAGCCCGGGACTAGCGGGGGCCGAGCAGTACTTC. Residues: CASSPGLAGAEQYF. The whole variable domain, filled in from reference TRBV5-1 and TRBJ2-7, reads KAGVTQTPRYLIKTRGQQVTLSCSPISGHRSVSWYQQTPGQGLQFLFEYFSETQRNKGNFPGRFSGRQFSNSRSEMNVSTLELGDSALYLCASSPGLAGAEQYFGPGTRLTVT.